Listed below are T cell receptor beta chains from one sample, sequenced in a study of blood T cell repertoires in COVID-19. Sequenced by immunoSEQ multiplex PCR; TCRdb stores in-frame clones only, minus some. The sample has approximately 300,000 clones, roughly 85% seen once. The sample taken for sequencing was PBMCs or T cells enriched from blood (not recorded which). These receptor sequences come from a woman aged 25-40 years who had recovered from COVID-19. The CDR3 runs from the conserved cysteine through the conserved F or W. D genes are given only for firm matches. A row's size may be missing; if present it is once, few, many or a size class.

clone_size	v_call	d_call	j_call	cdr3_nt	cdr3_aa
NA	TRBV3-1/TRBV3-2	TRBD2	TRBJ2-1	TGTGCCAGCAGCCAAACTAGCGGGGGGGGTGAGCAGTTCTTC	CASSQTSGGGEQFF
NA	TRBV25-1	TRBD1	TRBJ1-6	TGTGCCAGCAGTGACCGGGACAGGCTGAGCTCCTATAATTCACCCCTCCACTTT	CASSDRDRLSSYNSPLHF
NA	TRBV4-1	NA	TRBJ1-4	TGCGCCAGCAGCCAACGGCAGGATGAAAAACTGTTTTTT	CASSQRQDEKLFF
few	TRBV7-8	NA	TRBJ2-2	TGTGCCAGCAGCTTAGCACGGGTATTCGCGAACACCGGGGAGCTGTTTTTT	CASSLARVFANTGELFF
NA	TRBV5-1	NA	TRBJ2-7	TGCGCCAGCAGCTTGGCCGGTTCCTACGAGCAGTACTTC	CASSLAGSYEQYF
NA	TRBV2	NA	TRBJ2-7	TGTGCCAGCCGTATGCGGTTTAGCTCCTACGAGCAGTACTTC	CASRMRFSSYEQYF
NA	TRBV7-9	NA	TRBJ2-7	TGTGCCAGCAGCTTGGCCGTCTCCTACGAGCAGTACTTC	CASSLAVSYEQYF
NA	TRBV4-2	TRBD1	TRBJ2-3	TGTGCCAGCAGCCAAGATAAGGGGGCTGACTACACAGATACGCAGTATTTT	CASSQDKGADYTDTQYF
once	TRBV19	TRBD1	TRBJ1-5	TGTGCCACAGGGACAGTGGCTCAGCCCCAGCATTTT	CATGTVAQPQHF
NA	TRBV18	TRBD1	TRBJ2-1	TGTGCCAGCTCACAGGGACAGGGGGCCGTCAATGAGCAGTTCTTC	CASSQGQGAVNEQFF
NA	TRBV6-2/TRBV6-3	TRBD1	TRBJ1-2	TGTGCCAGCAGTTACGTTCTGCAGGGGGCTGGTGGCTACACCTTC	CASSYVLQGAGGYTF
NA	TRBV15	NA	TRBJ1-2	TGTGCCACCAGCAGAGATCAAGCTGCCTATGGCTACACCTTC	CATSRDQAAYGYTF
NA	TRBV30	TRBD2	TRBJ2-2	TGTGCCTGGACAGTGGGCGGGGGGCGTCACGGGGAGCTGTTTTTT	CAWTVGGGRHGELFF
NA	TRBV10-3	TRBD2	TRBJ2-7	TGTGCCATCACGTCCGGGGGGGCCCGCGAGCAGTACTTC	CAITSGGAREQYF
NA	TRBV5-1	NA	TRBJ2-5	TGCGCCAGCAGCTTAGAGTCAGGGTTGGAGACCCAGTACTTC	CASSLESGLETQYF
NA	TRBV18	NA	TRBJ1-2	TGTGCCAGCTCACCACCTAGCCAGGGGAACTATGGCTACACCTTC	CASSPPSQGNYGYTF
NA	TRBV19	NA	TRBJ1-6	TGTGCCAGTAGTATGGTCGAGGGTAATCCACCCCTCCACTTT	CASSMVEGNPPLHF
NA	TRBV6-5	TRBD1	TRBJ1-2	TGTGCCAGCAGGGGACAGGCCTATGGCTACACCTTC	CASRGQAYGYTF
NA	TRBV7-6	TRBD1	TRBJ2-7	TGTGCCAGCAGCACTGACAGGGGGCCTCCCAGCGGGCAGTACTTC	CASSTDRGPPSGQYF
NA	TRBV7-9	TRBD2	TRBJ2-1	TGTGCCACCCCACTAGCGGCGGTCGATGAGCAGTTCTTC	CATPLAAVDEQFF
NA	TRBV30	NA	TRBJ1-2	TGTGCCTGGAGTGTTGTAGGGGTCTACACCTTC	CAWSVVGVYTF
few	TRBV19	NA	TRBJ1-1	TGTGCCAGTAGTTATACAGGCCCGAACACTGAAGCTTTCTTT	CASSYTGPNTEAFF
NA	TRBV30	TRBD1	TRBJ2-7	TGTGCCTGGGGGACAGGGCTCGACGAGCAGTACTTC	CAWGTGLDEQYF
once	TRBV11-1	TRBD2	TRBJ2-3	TGTGCCAGCAGCGCACACGGGGGGGCGACAGATACGCAGTATTTT	CASSAHGGATDTQYF
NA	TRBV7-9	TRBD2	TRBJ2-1	TGTGCCAGCAGCTTTGGAGCGGTTCTGGGAGGGGAGCAGTTCTTC	CASSFGAVLGGEQFF
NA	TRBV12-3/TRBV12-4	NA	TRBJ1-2	TGTGCCAGCAGTTTTGGAGGCTATGACTACACCTTC	CASSFGGYDYTF
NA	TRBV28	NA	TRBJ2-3	TGTGCCAGCAGTTTGGCAGATTCCTCCACAGATACGCAGTATTTT	CASSLADSSTDTQYF
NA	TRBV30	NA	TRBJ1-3	TGTGCCTGGAGTGTACCCCCACAAAACACCATATATTTT	CAWSVPPQNTIYF
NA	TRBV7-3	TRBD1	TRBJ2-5	TGTGCCAGCAGCCCCAACAGGGGGCGGGACCCTGGAGAGACCCAGTACTTC	CASSPNRGRDPGETQYF
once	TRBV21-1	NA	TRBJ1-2	TGTGCCAGCAGCCCACGACAGGGGGACTATGGCTACACCTTC	CASSPRQGDYGYTF
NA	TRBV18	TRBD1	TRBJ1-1	TGTGCCAGCTCGCTACGGGACAGGGGAATGAACACTGAAGCTTTCTTT	CASSLRDRGMNTEAFF
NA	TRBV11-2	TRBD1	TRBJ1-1	TGTGCCAGCAGCTTGGGACAGGGGAATTCTGAAGCTTTCTTT	CASSLGQGNSEAFF
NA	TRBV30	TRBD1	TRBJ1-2	TGTGCCTGGGCCGGGACAGGGAACTATGGCTACACCTTC	CAWAGTGNYGYTF